The present entry profiles one T cell receptor beta chain with its context. Its cognate antigen is unknown. Cells stained for CD3, CD4, CD8, CD45RA, CD27 and viability were sorted into four CD45RA/CD27 subsets. The data derive from a study of naive and memory T cell subsets. Germline V lookup: CDR1 MDHEN, CDR2 SYDVKM. The CDR3 runs 17 residues. The V gene lost 5 bases and the J gene lost 0 bases, with 16 bases spanning the gap. The beta constant-region primer was an equimolar mix of two oligonucleotides covering TRBC1 and TRBC2. Four rounds of PCR amplified the ligated cDNA using nested alpha and beta constant-region primers plus SP2. In TCRdb, the UMI-ligation and nested PCR reads were re-called with MiXCR into one record per CDR3 protein. The repertoire holds roughly 140,000 distinct CDR3 sequences, with around 21% as singletons. Study results and limitations: Over 85% of naive TCR sequences appeared only once, unlike memory subsets. Especially in CD8 cells, naive repertoires contained a few larger clonotypes, possibly CD45RA-re-expressing memory cells.

Sequences were obtained from naive CD8+ T cells from blood. The V and J genes are TRBV28 and TRBJ2-2; tentative D call: TRBD2 (5 bases). The receptor was derived from a human donor in good health. CDR3 DNA: TGTGCCAGCAGTCACCTAGCTGGTGTCACGAACACCGGGGAGCTGTTTTTT. Protein product: CASSHLAGVTNTGELFF.